Listed here are 23 T cell receptor beta chains from one sample, sequenced in a study of metastatic and nonmetastatic thyroid tumors. All patients were untreated before thyroid surgery. Using MiXCR, TCRdb re-called clones from the PCR reads. Of tens of thousands of clones listed, roughly 20% are singletons. The sequencing sample was made of blood. The receptors shown here come from a female donor with papillary thyroid cancer or a benign thyroid nodule (not recorded which). Some clones in this sample may be carry-over from other donors' samples.

This clone was seen many times. The V gene is TRBV20-1, the J gene TRBJ2-3, with 11 nucleotides matching TRBD2. CDR1 is DFQATT, CDR2 SNEGSKA, per germline (reference sequence). CDR3 length equals 16 residues. The trim removed 4 bases at V and 5 bases at J, leaving 11 bases unmatched. CDR3 loop: CSATPLLAGVLDTQYF. In DNA, the CDR3 is TGCAGTGCTACACCACTACTAGCGGGGGTTCTAGATACGCAGTATTTT.

This clone has a handful of counts. One end of the junction fails to match germline, which may point to a read error. The chain employs TRBV5-6 and TRBJ2-5, with D perhaps TRBD2 (5 bases). Germline V gene data show CDR1 as SGHDT and CDR2 as YYEEEE. The CDR3 covers 13 residues. The CDR3 DNA reads as TGTGCCAGCAGCCTTGGACTGCTAACGTGGGTGGACTTC. It is translated as CASSLGLLTWVDF.

This clone appeared once. The chain is built from TRBV30 and TRBJ2-5; 13 bases align to TRBD2. Trimming at V came to 3 bases and at J to 5 bases, leaving 6 bases not matched to a gene. The CDR3 is 15 amino acids. Looked up from germline, CDR1 is GTSNPN and CDR2 is SVGIG (reference sequence). The chain's CDR3 is CAWSLTSGRRETQYF. The CDR3 DNA sequence: TGTGCCTGGAGCCTGACTAGCGGGAGGCGGGAGACCCAGTACTTC.

This clone was counted at least ten times. The genes are TRBV4-2 and TRBJ2-1, with a possible D match to TRBD1 (5 bases). The length of the CDR3 is 15 residues. The germline gives CDR1 LGHNA, CDR2 YNFKEQ. Trimming stripped 6 bases from V and 7 bases from J, with 19 bases between. CDR3 loop: CASSPILAGANEQFF. Here the CDR3 DNA reads TGTGCCAGCAGTCCTATCCTGGCTGGGGCTAATGAGCAGTTCTTC.

The chain combines TRBV7-8 with TRBJ2-3; possible D gene TRBD2, 5 bases. With 8 bases removed from V and 0 bases from J, the gap between germline ends came to 9 bases. CDR3 length: 13 amino acids. Looked up from germline, CDR1 is SGHVS and CDR2 is FQNEAQ. Written as DNA, the CDR3 is TGTGCCAGCTGGACTGTCAGCACAGATACGCAGTATTTT. Translated: CASWTVSTDTQYF.

The chain employs TRBV6-1 and TRBJ1-1, with a possible D match to TRBD1 (6 bases). The CDR3 runs to 13 residues. Germline V gene sequence: CDR1 MNHNS, CDR2 SASEGT. V gave up 2 bases and J gave up 3 bases, with 7 bases separating them. CDR3 loop: CASSEWTDTEAFF. In DNA form, the CDR3 reads TGTGCCAGCAGTGAATGGACAGACACTGAAGCTTTCTTT.

This clone was recorded many times. J is TRBJ2-7 and V is TRBV13, with D unresolved. Germline loops: CDR1 PRHDT, CDR2 FYEKMQ (reference sequence). CDR3 length: 14 amino acids. V was pared by 3 bases and J by 6 bases, with 15 bases between. This CDR3 is CASSFFPVGREQYF. For the CDR3, the DNA is TGTGCCAGCAGCTTTTTTCCTGTGGGCCGCGAGCAGTACTTC.

This clone was observed a few times. The V gene is TRBV28, the J gene TRBJ2-7, with D possibly matching TRBD2 (7 bases). Germline V gene sequence: CDR1 MDHEN, CDR2 SYDVKM. The CDR3 is made up of 15 amino acids. V was trimmed by 8 bases and J by 3 bases, leaving 20 bases between them. The CDR3 bases are TGTGCCAGCCGTGAGGGGGGCGGGAGAGGCTACGAGCAGTACTTC. Translation: CASREGGGRGYEQYF.

The V and J genes are TRBV27 and TRBJ2-7; 8 nucleotides line up with TRBD1. Looked up from germline, CDR1 is MNHEY and CDR2 is SMNVEV (reference sequence). The CDR3 spans 13 residues. Losses at the gene ends were 6 bases for V and 3 bases for J; bases not matched to a gene: 4. The DNA of the CDR3 is TGTGCCAGCAGGGGACAGGTCCGCTACGAGCAGTACTTC. Its translation: CASRGQVRYEQYF.

This clone ranks as medium-sized. CDR3 DNA: TGCAGTGCCCACCCCGGGTTTGGCTACGAGCAGTACTTC. This gives the protein CSAHPGFGYEQYF. The J gene is TRBJ2-7, the V gene TRBV20-1; D ambiguous. V dropped 6 bases and J dropped 3 bases, with 15 bases sitting between them. The CDR3 has 13 amino acids. Germline V gene sequence: CDR1 DFQATT, CDR2 SNEGSKA (reference sequence).

By share, this clone ranks as medium-sized. V gene TRBV19 combines with J gene TRBJ2-6; D remains ambiguous. V was cut by 3 bases and J by 1 base, with 4 bases left in between. The CDR3 covers 14 residues. Germline lookup yields CDR1 LNHDA and CDR2 SQIVND (reference sequence). The CDR3 region is CASSMGSGANVLTF. The CDR3 DNA reads as TGTGCCAGTAGTATGGGGTCTGGGGCCAACGTCCTGACTTTC. The full variable domain, rest sourced from reference TRBV19 and TRBJ2-6, is DGGITQSPKYLFRKEGQNVTLSCEQNLNHDAMYWYRQDPGQGLRLIYYSQIVNDFQKGDIAEGYSVSREKKESFPLTVTSAQKNPTAFYLCASSMGSGANVLTFGAGSRLTVL.

This clone was counted many times. The chain employs TRBV29-1 and TRBJ2-7; unclear D gene. CDR3 length: 12 amino acids. The V gene's germline CDR1 is SQVTM and CDR2 ANQGSEA. Trimming shortened V by 3 bases and J by 5 bases, and 11 bases separated the two germline ends. CDR3 bases: TGCAGCGTTGAGCCCAGACCGGACGAGCAGTACTTC. Translating it yields CSVEPRPDEQYF.

The V gene is TRBV6-2 or TRBV6-3, the J gene TRBJ1-1; D gene ambiguous. Per germline, CDR1 MNHEY and CDR2 SVGEGT. Trimming stripped 7 bases from V and 1 base from J, with 4 bases between. This CDR3 is 11 amino acids long. The chain's CDR3 is CASTTNTEAFF. DNA of the CDR3: TGTGCCAGCACCACGAACACTGAAGCTTTCTTT.

V and J are TRBV9 and TRBJ2-5; possibly TRBD2 for D (6 bases). Trimming cost V 3 bases and J 5 bases, with 11 bases left between them. CDR3 length: 13 amino acids. Germline V gene sequence: CDR1 SGDLS, CDR2 YYNGEE. In DNA, the CDR3 is TGTGCCAGCAGCGCGGGGGAGGTGGAGACCCAGTACTTC. It specifies CASSAGEVETQYF.

Ten or more counts support this clone. This rearrangement joins TRBV7-2 to TRBJ2-3, with D maybe TRBD1 (6 bases). The CDR3 covers 15 residues. V lost 5 bases to trimming and J lost 2 bases, with 14 bases between them. Germline values: CDR1 SGHTA, CDR2 FQGNSA. The CDR3 loop is CASSQGHLFTDTQYF. The CDR3 coding sequence is TGTGCCAGCAGCCAGGGACATCTCTTCACAGATACGCAGTATTTT.

This clone is categorized as medium-sized. The V and J genes are TRBV10-1 and TRBJ2-2; TRBD1 is a possible D gene (5 bases). The V end was cut by 2 bases, the J end by 5 bases, with 12 bases between. The CDR3 runs 15 residues. CDR1 and CDR2 from the germline V gene are WNHNN and SYGVQD (reference sequence). The CDR3 is CASSERQGGTGELFF. The CDR3 nucleotides are TGCGCCAGCAGTGAGCGGCAGGGTGGGACCGGGGAGCTGTTTTTT.

This clone was observed at least ten times. This chain uses TRBV19 with TRBJ1-6; D unclear. V was cut by 5 bases and J by 8 bases, with 16 bases left in between. The germline V gene encodes CDR1 LNHDA and CDR2 SQIVND (reference sequence). The CDR3 has 15 residues. Written as DNA, the CDR3 is TGTGCCAGTAGTCCCAGGTACCTCGGATATTCACCCCTCCACTTT. Residues: CASSPRYLGYSPLHF.

Ten or more counts support this clone. The gene calls are TRBV12-5 and TRBJ1-5, with a weak D call TRBD1 (5 bases). The length of the CDR3 is 18 residues. The germline V and J ends were trimmed by 3 bases and 2 bases, with 20 bases remaining between them. Germline V gene data show CDR1 as LGHNT and CDR2 as FRNRAP. CDR3 amino acids: CASGLYSGRESGNQPQHF. The CDR3 coding sequence is TGTGCTAGTGGTTTATACTCGGGACGAGAATCGGGCAATCAGCCCCAGCATTTT.

There are a few counts of this clone. This chain connects TRBV6-4 to TRBJ1-2; D unclear. CDR1 is MRHNA and CDR2 is SNTAGT in the germline V gene. V was trimmed by 7 bases and J by 9 bases, leaving 9 bases between them. The CDR3 spans 10 residues. The CDR3 sequence: CASIIGSYTF. Here the CDR3 DNA reads TGTGCCAGCATCATCGGTAGCTACACCTTC.

A few counts support this clone. The gene calls are TRBV25-1 and TRBJ2-4, with 7 bases matching TRBD1. The V gene end was trimmed by 0 bases and the J gene end by 3 bases; junction bases not matched to a gene: 8. CDR1 is MGHDK and CDR2 is SYGVNS in the germline V gene. CDR3 length: 17 residues. The CDR3 loop reads CASSEYATGTGKNIQYF. The CDR3 DNA sequence: TGTGCCAGCAGTGAATATGCGACAGGGACCGGCAAAAACATTCAGTACTTC.

The chain employs TRBV6-1 and TRBJ2-3; TRBD1 agrees at 8 bases. After removal of 6 bases from V and 4 bases from J, the junction contained 0 bases not matched to a gene. The V gene's germline CDR1 is MNHNS and CDR2 SASEGT. The CDR3 is made up of 12 amino acids. CDR3 bases: TGTGCCAGCAGGGACAGGGCAGATACGCAGTATTTT. Translation: CASRDRADTQYF.

This clone has just one count. CDR3 nucleotide sequence: TGCAGTGCCCGGGACAGGGGCTACGAGCAGTACTTC. This codes for CSARDRGYEQYF. The chain is built from TRBV20-1 and TRBJ2-7; 10 bases are a match to TRBD1. With V trimmed by 6 bases and J by 3 bases, 2 bases remained unmatched. The germline V gene has CDR1 DFQATT and CDR2 SNEGSKA (reference sequence). This CDR3 is built from 12 residues.

The chain joins TRBV19 to TRBJ1-3; 8 nucleotides match TRBD1. The CDR3 is made up of 16 amino acids. Germline V gives CDR1 LNHDA, CDR2 SQIVND (reference sequence). V lost 8 bases to trimming and J lost 7 bases; unmatched junction nucleotides: 16. The CDR3 spells CASCSVTGTGWNTIYF. DNA of the CDR3: TGTGCCAGTTGTTCCGTAACCGGGACAGGATGGAACACCATATATTTT.